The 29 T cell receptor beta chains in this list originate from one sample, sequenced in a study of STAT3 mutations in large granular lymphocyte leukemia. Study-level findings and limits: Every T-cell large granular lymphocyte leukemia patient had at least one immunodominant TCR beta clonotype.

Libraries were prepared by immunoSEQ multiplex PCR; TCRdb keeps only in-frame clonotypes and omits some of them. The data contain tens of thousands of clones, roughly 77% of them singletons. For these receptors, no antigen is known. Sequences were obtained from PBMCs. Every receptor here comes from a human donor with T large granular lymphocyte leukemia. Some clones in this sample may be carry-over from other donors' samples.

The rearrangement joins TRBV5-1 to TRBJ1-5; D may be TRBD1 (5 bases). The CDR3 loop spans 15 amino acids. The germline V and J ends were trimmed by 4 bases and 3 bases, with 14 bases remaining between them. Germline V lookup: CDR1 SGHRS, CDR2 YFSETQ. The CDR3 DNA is TGCGCCAGCAGCCTTGGGGGGGGGTACAATCAGCCCCAGCATTTT. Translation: CASSLGGGYNQPQHF.

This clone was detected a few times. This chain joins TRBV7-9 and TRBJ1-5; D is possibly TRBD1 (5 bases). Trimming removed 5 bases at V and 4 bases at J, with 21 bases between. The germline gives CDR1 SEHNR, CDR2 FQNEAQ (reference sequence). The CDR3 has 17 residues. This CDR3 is CASSHGGGSIGNQPQHF. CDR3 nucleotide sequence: TGTGCCAGCAGCCACGGGGGGGGAAGTATAGGAAATCAGCCCCAGCATTTT.

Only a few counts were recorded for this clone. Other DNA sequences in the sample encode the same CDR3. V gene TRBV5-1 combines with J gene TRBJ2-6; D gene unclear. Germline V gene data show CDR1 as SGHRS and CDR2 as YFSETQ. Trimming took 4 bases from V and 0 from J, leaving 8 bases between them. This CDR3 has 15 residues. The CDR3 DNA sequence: TGCGCCAGCAGCCGAGACACCTCTGGGGCCAACGTCCTGACTTTC. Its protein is CASSRDTSGANVLTF.

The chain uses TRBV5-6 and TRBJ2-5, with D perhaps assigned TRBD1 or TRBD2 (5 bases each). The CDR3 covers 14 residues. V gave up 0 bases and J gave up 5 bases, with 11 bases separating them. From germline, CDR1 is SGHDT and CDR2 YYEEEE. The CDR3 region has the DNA TGTGCCAGCAGCTTGGCCGGGGCGGGCGAGACCCAGTACTTC. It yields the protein CASSLAGAGETQYF.

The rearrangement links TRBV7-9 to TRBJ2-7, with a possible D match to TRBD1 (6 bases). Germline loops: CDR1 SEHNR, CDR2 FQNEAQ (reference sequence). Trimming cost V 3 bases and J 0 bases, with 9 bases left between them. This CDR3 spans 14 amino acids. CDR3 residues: CASSLRTVSYEQYF. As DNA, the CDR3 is TGTGCCAGCAGCTTGAGGACAGTCTCCTACGAGCAGTACTTC.

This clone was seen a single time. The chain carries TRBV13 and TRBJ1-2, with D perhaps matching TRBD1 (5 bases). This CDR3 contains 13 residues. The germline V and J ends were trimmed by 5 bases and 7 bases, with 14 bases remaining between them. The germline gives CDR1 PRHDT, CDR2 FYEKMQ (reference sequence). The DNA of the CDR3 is TGTGCCAGCAGCGAGGGGACTGCCGGTGGCTACACCTTC. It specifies CASSEGTAGGYTF.

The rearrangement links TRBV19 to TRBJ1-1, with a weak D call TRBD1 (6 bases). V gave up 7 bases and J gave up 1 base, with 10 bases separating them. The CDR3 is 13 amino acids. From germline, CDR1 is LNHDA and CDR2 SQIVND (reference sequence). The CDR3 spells CASTVQGNTEAFF. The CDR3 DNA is TGTGCCAGTACCGTACAGGGGAACACTGAAGCTTTCTTT.

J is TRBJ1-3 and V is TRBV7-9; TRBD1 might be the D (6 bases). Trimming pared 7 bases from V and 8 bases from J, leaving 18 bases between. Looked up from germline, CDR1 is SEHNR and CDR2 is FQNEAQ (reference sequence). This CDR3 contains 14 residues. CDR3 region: CASTRDIAGDTIYF. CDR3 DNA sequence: TGTGCCAGCACCCGGGACATTGCCGGCGACACCATATATTTT. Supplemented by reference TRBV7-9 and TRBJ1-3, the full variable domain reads DTGVSQNPRHKITKRGQNVTFRCDPISEHNRLYWYRQTLGQGPEFLTYFQNEAQLEKSRLLSDRFSAERPKGSFSTLEIQRTEQGDSAMYLCASTRDIAGDTIYFGEGSWLTVV.

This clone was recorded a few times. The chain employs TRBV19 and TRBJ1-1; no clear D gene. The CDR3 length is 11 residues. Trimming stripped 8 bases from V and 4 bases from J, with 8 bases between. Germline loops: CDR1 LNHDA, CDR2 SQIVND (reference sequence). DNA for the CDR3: TGTGCCAGTGGCCCAGGCACTGAAGCTTTCTTT. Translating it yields CASGPGTEAFF.

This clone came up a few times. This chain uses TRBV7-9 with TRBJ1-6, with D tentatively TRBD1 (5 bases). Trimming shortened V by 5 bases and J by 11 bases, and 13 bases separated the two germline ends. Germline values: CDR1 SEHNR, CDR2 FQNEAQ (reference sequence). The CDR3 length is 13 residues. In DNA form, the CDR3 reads TGTGCCAGCAGCCCCAGGGCCGAGGCACCCCTCCACTTT. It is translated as CASSPRAEAPLHF.

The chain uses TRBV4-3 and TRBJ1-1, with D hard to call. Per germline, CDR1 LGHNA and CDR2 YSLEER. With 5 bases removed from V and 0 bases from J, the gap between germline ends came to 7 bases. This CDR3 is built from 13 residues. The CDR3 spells CASSTGLNTEAFF. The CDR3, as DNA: TGCGCCAGCAGCACGGGCTTGAACACTGAAGCTTTCTTT.

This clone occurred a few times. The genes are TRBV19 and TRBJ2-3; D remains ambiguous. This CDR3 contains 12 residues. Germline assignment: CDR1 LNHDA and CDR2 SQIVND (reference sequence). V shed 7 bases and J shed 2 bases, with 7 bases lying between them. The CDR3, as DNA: TGTGCCAGTACCGGTATCACAGATACGCAGTATTTT. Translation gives CASTGITDTQYF.

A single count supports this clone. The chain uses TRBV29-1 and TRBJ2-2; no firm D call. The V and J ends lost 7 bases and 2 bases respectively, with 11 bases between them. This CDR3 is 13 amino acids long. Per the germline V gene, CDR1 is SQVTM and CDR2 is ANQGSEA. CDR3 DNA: TGCAGCGCGAAGAGGTTAAACACCGGGGAGCTGTTTTTT. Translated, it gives CSAKRLNTGELFF.

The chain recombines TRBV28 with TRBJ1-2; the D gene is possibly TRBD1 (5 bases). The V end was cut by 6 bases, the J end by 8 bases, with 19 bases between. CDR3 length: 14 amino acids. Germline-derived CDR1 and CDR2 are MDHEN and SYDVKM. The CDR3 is CASRAGGLPWGYTF. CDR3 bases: TGTGCCAGCAGGGCGGGGGGTCTCCCTTGGGGCTACACCTTC.

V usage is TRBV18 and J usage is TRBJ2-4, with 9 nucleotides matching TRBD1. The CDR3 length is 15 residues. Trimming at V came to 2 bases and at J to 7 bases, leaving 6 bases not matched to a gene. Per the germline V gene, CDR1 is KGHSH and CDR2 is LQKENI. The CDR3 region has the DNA TGTGCCAGCTCACCAGGAAGACAGGGGGGGAACATTCAGTACTTC. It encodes CASSPGRQGGNIQYF.

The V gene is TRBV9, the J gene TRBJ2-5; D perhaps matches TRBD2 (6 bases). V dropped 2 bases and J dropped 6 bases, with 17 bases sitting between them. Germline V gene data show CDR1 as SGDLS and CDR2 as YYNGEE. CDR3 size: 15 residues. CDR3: CASSVEGTSKQTQYF. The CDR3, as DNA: TGTGCCAGCAGCGTGGAGGGCACTAGCAAGCAGACCCAGTACTTC.

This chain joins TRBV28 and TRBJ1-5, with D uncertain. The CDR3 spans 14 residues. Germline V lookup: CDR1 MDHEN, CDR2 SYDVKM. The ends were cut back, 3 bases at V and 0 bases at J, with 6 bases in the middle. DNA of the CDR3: TGTGCCAGCAGTTTCCAGATTAGCAATCAGCCCCAGCATTTT. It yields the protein CASSFQISNQPQHF.

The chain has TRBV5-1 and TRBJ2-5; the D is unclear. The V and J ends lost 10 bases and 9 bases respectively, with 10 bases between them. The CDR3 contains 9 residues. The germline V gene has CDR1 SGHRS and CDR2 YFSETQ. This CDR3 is CARRSAQYF. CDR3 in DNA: TGCGCCCGCCGGTCGGCCCAGTACTTC.

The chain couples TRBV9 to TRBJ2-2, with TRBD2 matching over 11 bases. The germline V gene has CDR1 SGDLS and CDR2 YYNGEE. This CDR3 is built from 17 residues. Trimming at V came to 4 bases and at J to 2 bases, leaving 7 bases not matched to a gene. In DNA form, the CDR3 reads TGTGCCAGCAGCTCCCTACTAGCGGGGGTAAACACCGGGGAGCTGTTTTTT. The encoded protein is CASSSLLAGVNTGELFF.

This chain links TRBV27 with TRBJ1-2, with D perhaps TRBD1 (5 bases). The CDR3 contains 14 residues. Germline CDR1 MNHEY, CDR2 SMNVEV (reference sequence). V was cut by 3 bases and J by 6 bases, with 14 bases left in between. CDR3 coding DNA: TGTGCCAGCAGTTTCGCGGGCGCGGGACATGGCTACACCTTC. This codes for CASSFAGAGHGYTF.

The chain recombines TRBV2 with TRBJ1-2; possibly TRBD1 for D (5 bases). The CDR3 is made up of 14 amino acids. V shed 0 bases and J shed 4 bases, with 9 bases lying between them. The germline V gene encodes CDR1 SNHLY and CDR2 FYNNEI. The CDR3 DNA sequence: TGTGCCAGCAGTGAAGCTCGACAGAGCTATGGCTACACCTTC. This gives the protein CASSEARQSYGYTF. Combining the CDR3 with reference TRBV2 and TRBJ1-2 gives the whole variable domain EPEVTQTPSHQVTQMGQEVILRCVPISNHLYFYWYRQILGQKVEFLVSFYNNEISEKSEIFDDQFSVERPDGSNFTLKIRSTKLEDSAMYFCASSEARQSYGYTFGSGTRLTVV.

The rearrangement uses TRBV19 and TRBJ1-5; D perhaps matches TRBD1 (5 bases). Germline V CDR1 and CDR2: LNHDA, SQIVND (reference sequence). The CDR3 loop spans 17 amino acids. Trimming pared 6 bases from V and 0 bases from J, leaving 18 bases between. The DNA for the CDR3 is TGTGCCAGTAGCTGGACAAGAACCATCCATAGCAATCAGCCCCAGCATTTT. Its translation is CASSWTRTIHSNQPQHF.

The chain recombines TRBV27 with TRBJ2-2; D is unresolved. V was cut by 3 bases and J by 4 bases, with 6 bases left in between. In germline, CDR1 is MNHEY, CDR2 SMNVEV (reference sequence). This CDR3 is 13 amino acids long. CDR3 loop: CASSFAFTGELFF. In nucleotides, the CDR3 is TGTGCCAGCAGTTTTGCCTTCACCGGGGAGCTGTTTTTT.

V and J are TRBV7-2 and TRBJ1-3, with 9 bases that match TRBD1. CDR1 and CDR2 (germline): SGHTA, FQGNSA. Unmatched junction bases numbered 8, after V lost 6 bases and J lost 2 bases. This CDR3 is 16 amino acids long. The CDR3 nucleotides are TGTGCCAGCAGGTCTCCACAGGGGGCGGCTGGAAACACCATATATTTT. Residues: CASRSPQGAAGNTIYF.

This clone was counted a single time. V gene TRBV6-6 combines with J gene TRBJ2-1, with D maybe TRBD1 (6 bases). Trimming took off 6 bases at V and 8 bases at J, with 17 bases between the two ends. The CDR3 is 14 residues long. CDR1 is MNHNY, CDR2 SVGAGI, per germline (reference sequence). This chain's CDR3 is CASRKRGMSDEQFF. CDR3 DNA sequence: TGTGCCAGCAGGAAGAGGGGGATGTCCGATGAGCAGTTCTTC.

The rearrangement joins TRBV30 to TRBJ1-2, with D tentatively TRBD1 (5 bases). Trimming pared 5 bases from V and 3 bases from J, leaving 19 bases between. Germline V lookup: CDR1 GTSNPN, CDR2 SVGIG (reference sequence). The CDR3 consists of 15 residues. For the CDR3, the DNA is TGTGCCTGGGGGGCCAGGCCATCCAGTGACTATGGCTACACCTTC. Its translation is CAWGARPSSDYGYTF.

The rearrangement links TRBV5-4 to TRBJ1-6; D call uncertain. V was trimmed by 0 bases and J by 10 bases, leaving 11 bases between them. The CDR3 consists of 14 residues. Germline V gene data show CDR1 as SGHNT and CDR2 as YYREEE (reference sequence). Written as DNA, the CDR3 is TGTGCCAGCAGCTTGGGAGGGAGAGGATCACCCCTCCACTTT. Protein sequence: CASSLGGRGSPLHF.

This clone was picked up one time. The CDR3 nucleotides are TGTGCCAGCTCAGGGGCCTACAATGAGCAGTTCTTC. It yields the protein CASSGAYNEQFF. The chain uses TRBV18 and TRBJ2-1; D is uncertain. Germline CDR1 reads KGHSH; CDR2 reads LQKENI. The CDR3 has 12 residues. Trimming removed 5 bases at V and 2 bases at J, with 4 bases between.

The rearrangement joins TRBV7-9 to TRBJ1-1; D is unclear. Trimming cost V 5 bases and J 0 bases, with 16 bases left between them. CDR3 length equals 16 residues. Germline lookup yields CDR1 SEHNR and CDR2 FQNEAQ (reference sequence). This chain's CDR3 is CASSPLVSLMNTEAFF. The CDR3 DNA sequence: TGTGCCAGCAGCCCCCTCGTTTCCCTCATGAACACTGAAGCTTTCTTT.